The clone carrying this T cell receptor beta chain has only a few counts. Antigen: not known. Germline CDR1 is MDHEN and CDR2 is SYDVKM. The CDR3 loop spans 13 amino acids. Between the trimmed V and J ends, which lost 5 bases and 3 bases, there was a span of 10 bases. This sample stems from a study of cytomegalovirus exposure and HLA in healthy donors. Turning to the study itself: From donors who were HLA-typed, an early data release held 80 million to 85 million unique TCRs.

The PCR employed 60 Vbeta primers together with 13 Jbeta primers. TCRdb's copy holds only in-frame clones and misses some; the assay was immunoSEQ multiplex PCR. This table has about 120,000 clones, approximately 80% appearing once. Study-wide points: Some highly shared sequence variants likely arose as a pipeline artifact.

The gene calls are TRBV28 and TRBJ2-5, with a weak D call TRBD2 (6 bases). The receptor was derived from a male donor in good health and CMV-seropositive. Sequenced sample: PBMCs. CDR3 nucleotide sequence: TGTGCCAGCAGTCCTAGCGTAGAAGAGACCCAGTACTTC. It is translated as CASSPSVEETQYF.